Each of the 26 T cell receptor beta chains below was sequenced from the same sample in a study of blood T cell repertoires in COVID-19. Sequencing was performed with immunoSEQ multiplex PCR; in TCRdb, only in-frame clones are kept and a portion is missing. The data show 200,000 to 250,000 clones, approximately 80% seen once. Sequencing was done on a sample of peripheral blood. All receptors come from an elderly woman with acute or convalescent COVID-19.

The chain joins TRBV6-5 to TRBJ1-1; the D is unclear. V was cut by 7 bases and J by 7 bases, with 13 bases left in between. From germline, CDR1 is MNHEY and CDR2 SVGAGI. CDR3 length equals 12 residues. CDR3 coding DNA: TGTGCCAGCATGTGGGAGAGAAATGAAGCTTTCTTT. It encodes CASMWERNEAFF.

The V gene is TRBV30, the J gene TRBJ1-4; D not resolved. With 0 bases removed from V and 4 bases from J, the gap between germline ends came to 9 bases. CDR1 and CDR2 (germline): GTSNPN, SVGIG (reference sequence). The CDR3 covers 14 residues. CDR3 sequence: CAWSVGTVNEKLFF. The CDR3 coding sequence is TGTGCCTGGAGTGTAGGCACAGTTAATGAAAAACTGTTTTTT.

This sequence joins TRBV11-1 and TRBJ2-1; TRBD2 aligns across 16 bases. In germline, CDR1 is SGHAT, CDR2 FQDESV (reference sequence). The CDR3 is 19 amino acids. V was pared by 0 bases and J by 9 bases, with 11 bases of the junction left unmatched. The CDR3 nucleotides are TGTGCCAGCAGCTTAGCTAACGCGGGACTAGCGGGAGGGGGTTTTGAGCAGTTCTTC. Protein: CASSLANAGLAGGGFEQFF.

The rearrangement links TRBV20-1 to TRBJ1-2; D perhaps matches TRBD1 (5 bases). This CDR3 contains 11 residues. The V gene lost 4 bases and the J gene lost 4 bases, with 7 bases spanning the gap. The germline gives CDR1 DFQATT, CDR2 SNEGSKA (reference sequence). The CDR3 reads CSAIDSYGYTF. CDR3 nucleotides: TGCAGTGCTATCGACAGCTATGGCTACACCTTC.

The chain combines TRBV19 with TRBJ2-3; possible D gene TRBD2, 6 bases. The V gene's germline CDR1 is LNHDA and CDR2 SQIVND (reference sequence). The length of the CDR3 is 17 residues. Trimming stripped 5 bases from V and 5 bases from J, with 23 bases between. The CDR3 DNA reads TGTGCCAGTAGTGTCGGGGGAGGAGGGAGAGGAGAAGATACGCAGTATTTT. Encoded protein: CASSVGGGGRGEDTQYF.

This chain uses TRBV30 with TRBJ2-5, with 10 positions matching TRBD2. V dropped 5 bases and J dropped 5; count of bases not matched to a gene: 8. Germline values: CDR1 GTSNPN, CDR2 SVGIG (reference sequence). The CDR3 is 14 amino acids. The CDR3 DNA reads TGTGCCTGGGGGAGCGGGGGGGCAAGGGAGACCCAGTACTTC. Encoded protein: CAWGSGGARETQYF.

This clone was observed a few times. The V and J genes are TRBV5-5 and TRBJ1-3, with unresolved D. CDR1 is SGHKS, CDR2 YYEKEE, per germline (reference sequence). V lost 2 bases to trimming and J lost 0 bases, with 9 bases between them. The CDR3 totals 15 residues. The CDR3 DNA sequence: TGTGCCAGCAGCTTAGGCCGGAGCTCTGGAAACACCATATATTTT. Protein product: CASSLGRSSGNTIYF.

This clone has a single count. The chain employs TRBV27 and TRBJ2-3; no firm D call. CDR1 and CDR2 from the germline V gene are MNHEY and SMNVEV (reference sequence). Trimming left V 5 bases short and J 2 bases short, with 8 bases between. This CDR3 region has 13 residues. Here the CDR3 DNA reads TGTGCCAGCAGTGGGCTGTTCACAGATACGCAGTATTTT. Translation gives CASSGLFTDTQYF.

In DNA form, the CDR3 reads TGTGCCAGCAGCCTCCCTACGGGGAATTCACCCCTCCACTTT. Protein product: CASSLPTGNSPLHF. The chain uses TRBV14 and TRBJ1-6; D is uncertain. The CDR3 runs to 14 residues. V lost 4 bases to trimming and J lost 7 bases, with 11 bases between them. CDR1 and CDR2 from the germline V gene are SGHDN and FVKESK.

The rearrangement uses TRBV10-1 and TRBJ2-7; weak D call: TRBD2 (6 bases). The CDR3 extends over 22 amino acids. Germline assignment: CDR1 WNHNN and CDR2 SYGVQD (reference sequence). Trimming shortened V by 7 bases and J by 0 bases, and 37 bases separated the two germline ends. The CDR3 loop is CASIPLGSRNLNLAPVSYEQYF. CDR3 in DNA: TGCGCCAGCATCCCTCTGGGATCCCGAAACCTAAACCTAGCGCCCGTCTCCTACGAGCAGTACTTC.

CDR3 DNA: TGTGCCAGCAGCTCGTCAGGGGGATATGGCTACACCTTC. Its protein product is CASSSSGGYGYTF. The chain links TRBV7-2 to TRBJ1-2, with 7 positions matching TRBD1. Germline V gives CDR1 SGHTA, CDR2 FQGNSA. Trimming at V came to 4 bases and at J to 5 bases, leaving 4 bases not matched to a gene. There are 13 residues in the CDR3.

This clone was counted only a few times. The chain joins TRBV7-6 to TRBJ2-1, with 10 bases aligning to TRBD2. Losses at the gene ends were 2 bases for V and 5 bases for J; bases not matched to a gene: 9. The CDR3 totals 17 residues. In germline, CDR1 is SGHVS, CDR2 FNYEAQ. The CDR3 spells CASSLRATSGEDNEQFF. The CDR3 DNA follows: TGTGCCAGCAGCTTAAGGGCCACTAGCGGGGAAGACAATGAGCAGTTCTTC. The whole variable domain, filled in from reference TRBV7-6 and TRBJ2-1, reads GAGVSQSPRYKVTKRGQDVALRCDPISGHVSLYWYRQALGQGPEFLTYFNYEAQQDKSGLPNDRFSAERPEGSISTLTIQRTEQRDSAMYRCASSLRATSGEDNEQFFGPGTRLTVL.

The rearrangement uses TRBV30 and TRBJ2-7; D unclear. With 6 bases removed from V and 0 bases from J, the gap between germline ends came to 6 bases. Per germline, CDR1 GTSNPN and CDR2 SVGIG (reference sequence). The CDR3 loop spans 11 amino acids. The CDR3, as DNA: TGTGCCTGTGACACCTCCTACGAGCAGTACTTC. As protein: CACDTSYEQYF.

This clone came up many times. The chain couples TRBV19 to TRBJ1-5; 8 bases agree with TRBD1. The germline V gene has CDR1 LNHDA and CDR2 SQIVND (reference sequence). Trimming at V came to 9 bases and at J to 7 bases, leaving 11 bases not matched to a gene. The CDR3 is made up of 14 amino acids. The CDR3 spells CASGWTGTGQPQHF. Written as DNA, the CDR3 is TGTGCCAGCGGGTGGACAGGGACCGGGCAGCCCCAGCATTTT.

The chain employs TRBV5-4 and TRBJ1-2; D is undetermined. The CDR3 runs 13 residues. The germline V gene encodes CDR1 SGHNT and CDR2 YYREEE (reference sequence). Trimming removed 0 bases at V and 2 bases at J, with 5 bases between. Here the CDR3 reads CASSLDKNYGYTF. CDR3 sequence (DNA): TGTGCCAGCAGCTTGGACAAAAACTATGGCTACACCTTC.

This clone was observed a few times. V gene TRBV29-1 combines with J gene TRBJ1-2, with D possibly being TRBD1 (6 bases). The V end was cut by 6 bases, the J end by 6 bases, with 17 bases between. CDR1 SQVTM and CDR2 ANQGSEA come from the germline V gene. The CDR3 totals 13 residues. The CDR3: CSVAPRGIDGYTF. For the CDR3, the DNA is TGCAGCGTGGCCCCAAGGGGGATAGATGGCTACACCTTC.

This clone was recorded once. The rearrangement links TRBV18 to TRBJ2-5, with D tentatively TRBD2 (5 bases). V was pared by 3 bases and J by 5 bases, with 10 bases between. Germline V CDR1 and CDR2: KGHSH, LQKENI. CDR3 size: 13 residues. CDR3 in DNA: TGTGCCAGCTCACCGAGGGCCGGGGAGACCCAGTACTTC. This gives the protein CASSPRAGETQYF.

The rearrangement joins TRBV30 to TRBJ2-7; the match to TRBD1 covers 10 bases. After removal of 5 bases from V and 6 bases from J, the junction contained 4 bases not matched to a gene. The CDR3 is 12 residues long. Germline V gives CDR1 GTSNPN, CDR2 SVGIG (reference sequence). CDR3 in DNA: TGTGCCTGGGGGACAGGGGCAGGCGAGCAGTACTTC. Amino acids: CAWGTGAGEQYF. The full variable domain, in which reference TRBV30 and TRBJ2-7 provide the parts outside the CDR3, is SQTIHQWPATLVQPVGSPLSLECTVEGTSNPNLYWYRQAAGRGLQLLFYSVGIGQISSEVPQNLSASRPQDRQFILSSKKLLLSDSGFYLCAWGTGAGEQYFGPGTRLTVT.

The chain combines TRBV27 with TRBJ2-1; 9 bases map to TRBD2. The CDR3 runs 16 residues. After removal of 1 base from V and 7 bases from J, the junction contained 8 bases not matched to a gene. Germline values: CDR1 MNHEY, CDR2 SMNVEV (reference sequence). Here the CDR3 reads CASSLFAGGPKNEQFF. The CDR3 DNA sequence: TGTGCCAGCAGTTTATTTGCGGGAGGGCCCAAGAATGAGCAGTTCTTC.

The CDR3 DNA reads as TGTGCCAGCAGGGGGACAGGCCGGAGGGAGCAGTTCTTC. It specifies CASRGTGRREQFF. This rearrangement joins TRBV27 to TRBJ2-1; 8 positions agree with TRBD1. Looked up from germline, CDR1 is MNHEY and CDR2 is SMNVEV (reference sequence). V dropped 6 bases and J dropped 10; count of bases not matched to a gene: 8. The CDR3 spans 13 residues.

The chain uses TRBV7-9 and TRBJ2-7; a possible D gene is TRBD1 (6 bases). Per germline, CDR1 SEHNR and CDR2 FQNEAQ (reference sequence). Trimming took 4 bases from V and 6 from J, leaving 7 bases between them. This CDR3 comprises 11 residues. CDR3 sequence reads: CASSSRGEQYF. The CDR3 DNA reads TGTGCCAGCAGCTCCAGGGGCGAGCAGTACTTC.

The chain links TRBV3-1 (or the pseudogene TRBV3-2) to TRBJ2-3; D not resolved. With 1 base removed from V and 6 bases from J, the gap between germline ends came to 11 bases. The CDR3 is 14 residues long. Germline values: CDR1 LGHDT, CDR2 YNNKEL (reference sequence). The CDR3: CASSQGMAGDTQYF. The CDR3 nucleotides read TGTGCCAGCAGCCAAGGGATGGCCGGGGATACGCAGTATTTT.

Comments on this clone: This sample includes further DNA sequences coding for the same CDR3. The rearrangement uses TRBV12-3 or TRBV12-4 and TRBJ1-1; 9 bases map to TRBD1. The CDR3 consists of 13 residues. V lost 3 bases to trimming and J lost 6 bases; unmatched junction nucleotides: 2. CDR3 sequence: CASSLGQGAEAFF. The DNA of the CDR3 is TGTGCCAGCAGTTTGGGACAGGGCGCTGAAGCTTTCTTT.

The chain links TRBV5-5 to TRBJ1-2; 7 bases agree with TRBD1. The V segment lost 6 bases and the J segment 7 bases; nucleotides outside the gene matches: 12. Per the germline V gene, CDR1 is SGHKS and CDR2 is YYEKEE (reference sequence). The CDR3 is made up of 14 amino acids. Here the CDR3 DNA reads TGTGCCAGCATCCCTCAGGGGGGCGCGGGTGGCTACACCTTC. This encodes CASIPQGGAGGYTF.

This clone appeared once. V and J are TRBV19 and TRBJ2-7, with D tentatively TRBD1 (6 bases). Trimming left V 4 bases short and J 6 bases short, with 19 bases between. The CDR3 has 15 amino acids. Looked up from germline, CDR1 is LNHDA and CDR2 is SQIVND (reference sequence). The CDR3 DNA reads as TGTGCCAGTAGTAGTAATCCGGGACAACCTCTCGAGCAGTACTTC. It translates to CASSSNPGQPLEQYF. Together with reference TRBV19 and TRBJ2-7, the CDR3 gives the full variable domain: DGGITQSPKYLFRKEGQNVTLSCEQNLNHDAMYWYRQDPGQGLRLIYYSQIVNDFQKGDIAEGYSVSREKKESFPLTVTSAQKNPTAFYLCASSSNPGQPLEQYFGPGTRLTVT.

The J gene is TRBJ2-1, the V gene TRBV4-2; 11 nucleotides agree with TRBD2. Germline loops: CDR1 LGHNA, CDR2 YNFKEQ. Losses at the gene ends were 4 bases for V and 7 bases for J; bases not matched to a gene: 9. The length of the CDR3 is 16 residues. CDR3 nucleotides: TGTGCCAGCAGCCGTGAAGGGCTAGCGGGAGGTAATGAGCAGTTCTTC. Amino acids: CASSREGLAGGNEQFF.